This TCR beta chain was sequenced during a study of cytomegalovirus exposure and HLA in healthy donors (dated by TCRdb to the late 2010s). Notes on the research overall: An earlier analysis of approximately 600 of the donors reported roughly 270 Gb of sequence data and some 120 million unique TCR beta sequences from about 179 million T cells. Approximately 300 gigabases of sequencing data and tens of millions of unique TCR sequences were included in an early release covering about 620 HLA-typed donors. Donor age, sex, ethnicity and CMV serostatus were collected together with the repertoire data. Among the roughly 370 genotyped donors, about 83% belonged to the genetic ancestry cluster associated with self-reported Caucasian donors. The T cell repertoires of under 750 subjects were profiled by immunosequencing and related to cytomegalovirus serostatus. In addition to the first cohort of about 650 subjects, a separate validation cohort of under 150 different subjects was used. The aim of the study was to test whether cataloging public T cell receptors could identify signatures of past pathogen exposure. In a later analysis, previously published TCR beta repertoires from 670 or so donors were re-analyzed and high-resolution HLA genotyping was added so that TCR occurrence patterns could be studied. Every discovery cohort repertoire had been produced on one sequencing platform. The number of donors typed differed by locus, with roughly 620-630 for A, B, C, DRB1 and DQB1, around 500 for DQA1, approximately 570 for DPA1, and around 460 for DPB1. Four or five DR-DQ haplotypes were handled as single units for association and clustering because linkage in the cohort was strong. Among roughly 400 genotyped donors of the cohort, an average of approximately 240,000 unique TCR beta nucleotide sequences were sequenced per donor, around 20% of them non-productive. A later genetic analysis used genome-wide SNP genotypes for 398 of the 666 donors, treating that subset as a discovery cohort. An earlier analysis of 587 of the donors used high-throughput TCR beta sequencing to judge whether each TCR beta V gene segment behaved as functional or pseudogenic. The study combined high-throughput TCR immunosequencing, statistical association of individual TCRs with disease status, and machine learning to predict cytomegalovirus infection status. HLA typing included class I and class II loci at four-digit resolution. Rather than using new phenotypic data, the later analysis identified candidate immune exposures from TCR beta sequences and from how often those sequences occurred across donors.

V lost 0 bases and J lost 0 bases; the stretch between them is 6 bases long. The CDR3 runs 15 residues from the cysteine to the phenylalanine. Just CDR3 DNA is preserved here, 45 bases in frame from base 1. CDR1 MDHEN and CDR2 SYDVKM were looked up in the germline V gene. General conclusions and limits of the study: Only TCR beta chains were sequenced in this cohort, and the absence of alpha or paired-chain data limited detectable features. The authors suggested that the approach could potentially be extended to other disease states and immunological phenotypes. In a later genetic analysis, fewer N-insertions in productive TCRs were reported among donors in an Asian-associated ancestry cluster than the approximately 710-donor mean. In a later analysis, most CMV-associated TCR beta chains were found to appear HLA-restricted, with HLA associations seemingly driven largely by CMV exposure. A further reported finding was that TCR beta sequences accurately predicted the HLA-A and HLA-B alleles for most subjects in the first cohort. Linkage disequilibrium might explain the correlated functional status among segregating V segments, but an unknown experimental factor could not be excluded. Most TCR sequences were observed very rarely across donors, whereas some public TCRs were present in many individuals. In a later analysis, around 17,000 TCR beta sequences were associated with specific HLA alleles at a false discovery rate of 0.05. The earlier analysis of a few hundred of the donors excluded about 16 rarely observed V segments, including chromosome 9 orphons, because counts were too low. Roughly uniform sequencing depth across donors was assumed in presence/absence analyses, although this assumption may not hold. The 87-base-pair reads could not distinguish some IMGT-functional V segments, including TRBV6-2 and TRBV6-3, so those segments were excluded. In the study, roughly 160 TCR beta chains were listed as associated with cytomegalovirus. A later analysis found that TCR association rates varied across HLA loci, with DRB1 alleles showing the most associated TCRs and HLA-C alleles the fewest. In an earlier analysis of approximately 590 of the donors, most TCR beta V segments were observed in productive rearrangements about 90% or about 30% of the time, broadly matching IMGT annotations. A cluster of highly shared sequence variants was judged likely to be a technical artifact of the sequencing pipeline. Because HLA typing was missing for some donors at each locus, association tests included only the typed subset. Strong co-occurrence of HLA alleles, especially DR and DQ, made assigning TCR associations to individual alleles difficult. A later analysis found that HLA-associated TCR beta chains were more clonally expanded and had lower generation probabilities than equally common non-associated chains. CMV serostatus was the only immune exposure information available for the cohort. Cytomegalovirus status was reported to be diagnosed by the classifier with high specificity and sensitivity in both the original and validation cohorts. In vitro tests confirmed that a few of the cytomegalovirus-associated TCR beta chains recognize cytomegalovirus antigens. According to a later analysis, parvovirus B19, influenza, CMV and Epstein-Barr virus appeared linked to several top co-occurrence clusters. An association between a missense DCLRE1C variant and V-gene and J-gene trimming of TCR beta chains was found in a later genetic analysis and replicated in an independent cohort.

This clone was detected only a few times. Its specific antigen is unknown. No base qualities exist here, and no much larger clone lies one base off it. The cohort comprised under 700 healthy bone marrow donors. At the time of sampling, all cohort members were nominally healthy, though unrecorded immune exposures were likely present. The donor was CMV seronegative and was included in the group of a few hundred seronegative cohort members. Each donor provided a peripheral blood sample, and peripheral blood mononuclear cells were used for TCR beta sequencing. The Qiagen DNeasy Blood Extraction Kit was used to extract genomic DNA from the blood cell samples. Library creation used the immunoSEQ multiplex PCR assay. A mixture of 60 forward primers for TCR Vbeta segments and 13 reverse primers for TCR Jbeta segments was used in the multiplex PCR. A multiplex PCR assay on genomic DNA amplified the CDR3 region of rearranged TCR beta genes. Amplified TCR beta libraries were sequenced as 87-base-pair reads on the Illumina HiSeq System. The original pipeline was this. In a later analysis, around 80 million unique TCR beta chains were counted across the 500 to 850 repertoires, and roughly 11 million of these chains were shared by at least two donors. To remove PCR and sequencing errors, raw reads were error-corrected and collapsed into unique sequences using a nearest-neighbor algorithm that merged closely related sequences. To assign V, D and J gene segments, CDR3 sequences were aligned to IMGT reference sequences. Each retained sequence needed at least a six-nucleotide match to both a V gene segment and a J gene segment. Rearrangements were classified as productive when the CDR3 lacked stop codons and remained in frame with V and J, and all other rearrangements were classified as non-productive. CDR3 was defined by IMGT convention, running from the second conserved V-encoded cysteine to the conserved J-encoded phenylalanine. Sequences without an unambiguous match to a single V gene segment were excluded from the earlier analysis of about 600 of the donors. In an earlier analysis of roughly 500 of the donors, V segments were called functional above 56.7% productive rearrangements and were called segregating when the between-donor standard deviation exceeded 5%. A statistical classification framework was developed to diagnose cytomegalovirus status using the catalog of TCR beta chain sequences. A later analysis assigned V and J genes by comparing TCR nucleotide sequences with IMGT/GENE-DB human TR gene sequences. The TCRdist pipeline was used in a later analysis to assign CDR3 sequences and most-parsimonious VDJ recombination scenarios. A later analysis defined each TCR beta chain by its CDR3 amino acid sequence plus V-gene family, and excluded reads lacking a unique V-gene family. In a later analysis, some 600 highly shared, low-generation-probability nucleotide sequences were removed to address suspected cross-contamination and a sequencing artifact. For each public chain, a later analysis derived a clonal expansion index from normalized ranks of inferred template counts within each repertoire. In a later analysis, generation probabilities were computed using a VDJ recombination model fitted to out-of-frame rearrangements, and the results were checked against IGoR. In a later analysis, hypergeometric tests were used to score TCR-TCR, TCR-HLA and TCR-CMV co-occurrence, with a repertoire-size bias correction applied to TCR pairs. False discovery rates were estimated in a later analysis by permuting HLA or CMV assignments 20 times. In a later analysis, co-occurring TCRs were grouped using DBSCAN, and TCRdist sequence similarity was added for clustering within HLA-allele-positive subsets. Repertoires with fewer than 30,000 or more than 120,000 public chains were left out of co-occurrence clustering, as were a handful of repertoires with anomalous nucleotide sharing. Sourced from immuneACCESS, this table was stored by TCRdb with only in-frame sequences that have V and J called. A share of the clones is absent; for the studies checked, an unresolved V gene accounts for under half, and the remainder has no known explanation. The DNA was the basis for D and trimming; V, J and clone size are from that table. For this sample there are 230,000 or so clones; nearly 95% appear just once. Of the sample, 1.7% is held by the ten largest clones.

The chain is encoded by TRBV28 joined to TRBJ1-5, with the D gene uncertain. The sequencing input was PBMCs. The origin of this receptor is a girl aged 2-10 years in good health and CMV-seronegative. CDR3 region: CASSLWQNSNQPQHF. The nucleotide sequence is given as TGTGCCAGCAGTTTATGGCAGAATAGCAATCAGCCCCAGCATTTT.